This TCR beta chain was profiled in a study of blood T cell repertoires in COVID-19. Sequencing used immunoSEQ multiplex PCR; TCRdb keeps in-frame clones, though not all of them. The data show roughly 260,000 clones, less than 85% seen once. Between the trimmed V and J ends, which lost 1 base and 0 bases, there was a span of 10 bases. This CDR3 spans 16 amino acids. Germline V gives CDR1 LNHDA, CDR2 SQIVND (reference sequence). This receptor was taken from a young woman with acute or convalescent COVID-19. Sequenced material: peripheral blood. This chain joins TRBV19 and TRBJ1-5, with D unresolved. The CDR3 DNA reads TGTGCCAGTAGTATAGTGTTCTTCCCTAGCAATCAGCCCCAGCATTTT. This gives the protein CASSIVFFPSNQPQHF.